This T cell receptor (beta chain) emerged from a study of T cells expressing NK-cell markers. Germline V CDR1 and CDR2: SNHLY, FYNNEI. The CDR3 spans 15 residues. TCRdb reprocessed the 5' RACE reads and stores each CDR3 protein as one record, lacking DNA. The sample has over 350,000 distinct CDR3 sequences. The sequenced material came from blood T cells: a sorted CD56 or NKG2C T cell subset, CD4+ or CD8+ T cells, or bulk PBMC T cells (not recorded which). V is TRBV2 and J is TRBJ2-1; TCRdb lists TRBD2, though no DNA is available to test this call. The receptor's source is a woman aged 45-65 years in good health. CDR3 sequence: CASSEVAGGFGEQFF.